One and the same sample provided the 21 T cell receptor beta chains below, sequenced in a study of blood T cell repertoires in COVID-19. Generated by immunoSEQ multiplex PCR, the TCRdb table keeps only in-frame clones and is missing some. Of hundreds of thousands of clones in the sample, roughly 90% were seen once. The sequencing input was peripheral blood. The source of these receptors is a man aged 18-30 years with active or convalescent COVID-19.

J is TRBJ1-1 and V is TRBV6-5; no clear D. Germline-derived CDR1 and CDR2 are MNHEY and SVGAGI. V was pared by 0 bases and J by 0 bases, with 11 bases between. The CDR3 is made up of 16 amino acids. CDR3 protein: CASSYSTAILNTEAFF. CDR3 nucleotides: TGTGCCAGCAGTTACTCTACAGCAATCTTGAACACTGAAGCTTTCTTT.

V usage is TRBV4-1 and J usage is TRBJ1-1; 8 nucleotides align to TRBD1. The V gene end was trimmed by 4 bases and the J gene end by 2 bases; junction bases not matched to a gene: 9. Germline assignment: CDR1 MGHRA and CDR2 YSYEKL. The CDR3 is 16 residues long. In DNA form, the CDR3 reads TGCGCCAGCAGCCTGACCGGACAGGGACCCAACACTGAAGCTTTCTTT. It is translated as CASSLTGQGPNTEAFF.

The chain is built from TRBV9 and TRBJ1-2; tentatively, D is TRBD1 (5 bases). Germline V gives CDR1 SGDLS, CDR2 YYNGEE. The CDR3 consists of 14 residues. V was trimmed by 0 bases and J by 5 bases, leaving 11 bases between them. The CDR3 sequence is CASSVAAGRYGYTF. CDR3 nucleotide sequence: TGTGCCAGCAGCGTAGCTGCAGGGAGGTATGGCTACACCTTC. The variable domain in full, completed from reference TRBV9 and TRBJ1-2, reads DSGVTQTPKHLITATGQRVTLRCSPRSGDLSVYWYQQSLDQGLQFLIQYYNGEERAKGNILERFSAQQFPDLHSELNLSSLELGDSALYFCASSVAAGRYGYTFGSGTRLTVV.

This clone has more than one count but fewer than ten. The genes are TRBV2 and TRBJ2-7; D gene unclear. Germline V gives CDR1 SNHLY, CDR2 FYNNEI. The CDR3 is made up of 15 amino acids. Between the trimmed V and J ends, which lost 4 bases and 3 bases, there was a span of 16 bases. The CDR3 is CASSVAQMINYEQYF. The CDR3 DNA follows: TGTGCCAGCAGTGTGGCACAGATGATAAACTACGAGCAGTACTTC.

V is TRBV9 and J is TRBJ2-3, with 7 bases matching TRBD1. The length of the CDR3 is 13 residues. The trim removed 5 bases at V and 0 bases at J, leaving 0 bases unmatched. Germline CDR1 SGDLS, CDR2 YYNGEE. DNA of the CDR3: TGTGCCAGCAGGGGACAGAGCACAGATACGCAGTATTTT. Amino acids: CASRGQSTDTQYF.

This clone was detected once. The chain has TRBV7-6 and TRBJ2-2; D uncertain. From germline, CDR1 is SGHVS and CDR2 FNYEAQ. V was pared by 1 base and J by 0 bases, with 6 bases between. CDR3 length: 15 residues. CDR3 protein: CASSLGTANTGELFF. CDR3 sequence (DNA): TGTGCCAGCAGCTTAGGTACGGCGAACACCGGGGAGCTGTTTTTT. The full variable domain, completed using reference TRBV7-6 and TRBJ2-2, is GAGVSQSPRYKVTKRGQDVALRCDPISGHVSLYWYRQALGQGPEFLTYFNYEAQQDKSGLPNDRFSAERPEGSISTLTIQRTEQRDSAMYRCASSLGTANTGELFFGEGSRLTVL.

The rearrangement uses TRBV7-9 and TRBJ1-2, with TRBD1 as a possible D gene (5 bases). V dropped 3 bases and J dropped 3 bases, with 20 bases sitting between them. Looked up from germline, CDR1 is SEHNR and CDR2 is FQNEAQ (reference sequence). The CDR3 runs 17 residues. The CDR3 DNA is TGTGCCAGCAGCTTCGGGGTTCAAATCGGGGGTGACTATGGCTACACCTTC. It yields the protein CASSFGVQIGGDYGYTF. Based on the CDR3 plus reference TRBV7-9 and TRBJ1-2, the full variable domain is DTGVSQNPRHKITKRGQNVTFRCDPISEHNRLYWYRQTLGQGPEFLTYFQNEAQLEKSRLLSDRFSAERPKGSFSTLEIQRTEQGDSAMYLCASSFGVQIGGDYGYTFGSGTRLTVV.

The chain employs TRBV3-1 (or the pseudogene TRBV3-2) and TRBJ1-1, with D possibly being TRBD1 (5 bases). The germline V and J ends were trimmed by 6 bases and 4 bases, with 9 bases remaining between them. Germline values: CDR1 LGHDT, CDR2 YNNKEL (reference sequence). There are 12 residues in the CDR3. The CDR3 nucleotides are TGTGCCAGCAGGGGGGGTGTCACTGAAGCTTTCTTT. Protein product: CASRGGVTEAFF.

The chain uses TRBV7-2 and TRBJ1-5; 8 positions match TRBD1. The length of the CDR3 is 15 residues. The junction had 10 bases not matched to a gene; V was cut back by 5 bases and J by 7 bases. Germline V gives CDR1 SGHTA, CDR2 FQGNSA. The CDR3 region has the DNA TGTGCCAGCAGCGGAGGAGACAGGGGAGGACAGCCCCAGCATTTT. This gives the protein CASSGGDRGGQPQHF.

V and J are TRBV29-1 and TRBJ2-1; 9 nucleotides line up with TRBD2. V shed 7 bases, J shed 7 bases, and the junction held 14 bases outside the gene matches. Germline values: CDR1 SQVTM, CDR2 ANQGSEA. The CDR3 has 15 residues. CDR3 sequence (DNA): TGCAGCGCCTGTAACCTAGCGGGGTTTGGGAATGAGCAGTTCTTC. It yields the protein CSACNLAGFGNEQFF.

The rearrangement links TRBV4-1 to TRBJ2-3; 8 bases match TRBD2. Germline V gives CDR1 MGHRA, CDR2 YSYEKL. The CDR3 covers 17 residues. Trimming removed 4 bases from V and 2 bases from J; junction bases left unmatched: 11. The CDR3 protein is CASSPQSGTRFTDTQYF. The CDR3 DNA reads as TGCGCCAGCAGCCCGCAGTCAGGGACTAGATTCACAGATACGCAGTATTTT.

The CDR3 sequence: CASSPQQGIAFF. The CDR3 coding sequence is TGTGCCAGCAGCCCCCAACAGGGGATAGCTTTCTTT. The V call is TRBV7-3, the J call TRBJ1-1; 7 nucleotides align to TRBD1. The CDR3 totals 12 residues. Germline loops: CDR1 SGHTA, CDR2 FQGTGA. V lost 5 bases, J lost 10 bases, and 7 bases stayed unmatched.

For the CDR3, the DNA is TGTGCCATCAGTGAGCTAAGCAGGTACAATGAGCAGTTCTTC. The encoded protein is CAISELSRYNEQFF. The chain recombines TRBV10-3 with TRBJ2-1; D gene unclear. The germline gives CDR1 ENHRY, CDR2 SYGVKD. Trimming took off 2 bases at V and 4 bases at J, with 9 bases between the two ends. The CDR3 extends over 14 amino acids.

The CDR3 region is CASSETSNNEQFF. Written as DNA, the CDR3 is TGCGCCTCGAGCGAAACTAGCAACAATGAGCAGTTCTTC. V is TRBV5-1 and J is TRBJ2-1; possibly TRBD2 for D (6 bases). The CDR3 spans 13 residues. The germline CDR1 and CDR2 sequences are SGHRS and YFSETQ. Trimming left V 10 bases short and J 5 bases short, with 16 bases between. Drawing the rest from reference TRBV5-1 and TRBJ2-1, the complete variable domain is KAGVTQTPRYLIKTRGQQVTLSCSPISGHRSVSWYQQTPGQGLQFLFEYFSETQRNKGNFPGRFSGRQFSNSRSEMNVSTLELGDSALYLCASSETSNNEQFFGPGTRLTVL.

The gene calls are TRBV9 and TRBJ2-2; 13 bases line up with TRBD2. V shed 3 bases and J 6 bases; nucleotides not matched to a gene: 11. Germline V lookup: CDR1 SGDLS, CDR2 YYNGEE. This CDR3 is 18 amino acids long. For the CDR3, the DNA is TGTGCCAGCAGCGAGCCCCGACTAGCGGGGGGCGGCGCCGGGGAGCTGTTTTTT. It yields the protein CASSEPRLAGGGAGELFF.

The genes are TRBV6-2 or TRBV6-3 and TRBJ2-2, with unresolved D. Germline CDR1 is MNHEY and CDR2 is SVGEGT. This CDR3 is 14 amino acids long. Trimming removed 0 bases at V and 5 bases at J, with 7 bases between. The CDR3 spells CASSYSRRTGELFF. The CDR3 DNA is TGTGCCAGCAGTTACTCTAGGCGGACCGGGGAGCTGTTTTTT.

This clone was detected only once. This chain uses TRBV3-1 (or the pseudogene TRBV3-2) with TRBJ1-2, with D hard to call. Germline V lookup: CDR1 LGHDT, CDR2 YNNKEL (reference sequence). The V end lost 4 bases, the J end lost 4 bases, and 13 bases lay between the germline ends. The CDR3 is made up of 14 amino acids. In DNA form, the CDR3 reads TGTGCCAGCAGCCCCGGGAAGGCTATCTATGGCTACACCTTC. This translates into CASSPGKAIYGYTF.

The chain joins TRBV12-3 or TRBV12-4 to TRBJ1-5; unclear D gene. V was cut by 6 bases and J by 4 bases, with 7 bases left in between. This CDR3 comprises 12 residues. This chain's CDR3 is CASRSLNQPQHF. CDR3 bases: TGTGCCAGCAGATCTCTGAATCAGCCCCAGCATTTT.

This clone is a singleton in its sample. This specimen includes other DNA sequences encoding the same CDR3. The rearrangement joins TRBV9 to TRBJ1-6, with TRBD1 matching over 8 bases. Trimming cost V 4 bases and J 7 bases; bases outside gene matches: 7. The CDR3 runs to 15 residues. Germline V lookup: CDR1 SGDLS, CDR2 YYNGEE. CDR3 in amino acids: CASSPSGGGNSPLHF. CDR3 coding DNA: TGTGCCAGCAGCCCCTCAGGGGGCGGGAATTCACCCCTCCACTTT.

The chain's CDR3 is CASSPRTSGGAPGTGELFF. DNA of the CDR3: TGCGCCAGCAGCCCTCGGACTAGCGGGGGGGCCCCAGGGACCGGGGAGCTGTTTTTT. The chain couples TRBV5-1 to TRBJ2-2; 15 nucleotides agree with TRBD2. CDR3 length: 19 amino acids. The germline gives CDR1 SGHRS, CDR2 YFSETQ. V shed 4 bases and J 5 bases; nucleotides not matched to a gene: 12. Combining the CDR3 with reference TRBV5-1 and TRBJ2-2 gives the whole variable domain KAGVTQTPRYLIKTRGQQVTLSCSPISGHRSVSWYQQTPGQGLQFLFEYFSETQRNKGNFPGRFSGRQFSNSRSEMNVSTLELGDSALYLCASSPRTSGGAPGTGELFFGEGSRLTVL.

The rearrangement links TRBV4-2 to TRBJ1-4; 7 positions match TRBD1. J was trimmed by 3 bases and V by 3 bases; bases with no gene match: 7. This CDR3 has 16 amino acids. Germline V CDR1 and CDR2: LGHNA, YNFKEQ. CDR3 amino acids: CASSQEGDRPNEKLFF. The CDR3 DNA is TGTGCCAGCAGCCAGGAGGGGGACAGACCTAATGAAAAACTGTTTTTT.